Described below is a single TCR beta chain sequence and its context. The sample originates from a study of T cell changes during pregnancy in multiple sclerosis. Profiled with immunoSEQ multiplex PCR; TCRdb holds only in-frame clones, not every one. The sample has some 37,000 clones; about 91% are singletons. This CDR3 comprises 14 residues. The germline CDR1 and CDR2 sequences are SGHAT and FQDESV (reference sequence). Trimming took 5 bases from V and 0 from J; bases not matched to a gene: 2. This TCR was recovered from a female donor with multiple sclerosis, enrolled in a pregnancy study. The V and J genes are TRBV11-1 and TRBJ2-7; 9 positions agree with TRBD1. Sequenced material: CD8+ T cells from peripheral blood mononuclear cells, taken after pregnancy. Here the CDR3 reads CASSLTGGSYEQYF. The CDR3 bases are TGTGCCAGCAGCCTGACAGGGGGCTCCTACGAGCAGTACTTC.